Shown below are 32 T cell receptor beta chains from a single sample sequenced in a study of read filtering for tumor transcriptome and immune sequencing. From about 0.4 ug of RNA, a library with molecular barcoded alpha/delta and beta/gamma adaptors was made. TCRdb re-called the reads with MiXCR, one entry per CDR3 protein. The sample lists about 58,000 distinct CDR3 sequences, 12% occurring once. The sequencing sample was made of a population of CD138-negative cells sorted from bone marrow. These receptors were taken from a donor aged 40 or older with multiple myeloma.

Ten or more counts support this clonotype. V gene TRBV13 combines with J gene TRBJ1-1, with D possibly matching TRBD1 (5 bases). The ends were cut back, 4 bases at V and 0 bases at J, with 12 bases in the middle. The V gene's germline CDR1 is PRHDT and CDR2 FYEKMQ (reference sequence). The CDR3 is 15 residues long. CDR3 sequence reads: CASSSPLGLNTEAFF. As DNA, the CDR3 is TGTGCCAGCAGCTCACCTCTGGGGCTGAACACTGAAGCTTTCTTT.

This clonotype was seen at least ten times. The CDR3 DNA is TGTGCCAGCAGCTCCGACAGGGGGGTTACGTTCAATTCACCCCTCCACTTT. It codes for CASSSDRGVTFNSPLHF. V and J are TRBV7-9 and TRBJ1-6; 9 bases map to TRBD1. The CDR3 has 17 residues. V was pared by 4 bases and J by 7 bases, with 11 bases of the junction left unmatched. Germline CDR1 is SEHNR and CDR2 is FQNEAQ (reference sequence).

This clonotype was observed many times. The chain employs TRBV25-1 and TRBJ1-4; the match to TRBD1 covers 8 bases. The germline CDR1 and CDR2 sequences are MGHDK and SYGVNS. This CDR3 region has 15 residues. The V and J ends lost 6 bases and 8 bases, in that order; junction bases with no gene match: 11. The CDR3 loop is CASSLQQGGPEKLFF. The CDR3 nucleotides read TGTGCCAGCAGCCTTCAACAGGGGGGGCCGGAAAAACTGTTTTTT.

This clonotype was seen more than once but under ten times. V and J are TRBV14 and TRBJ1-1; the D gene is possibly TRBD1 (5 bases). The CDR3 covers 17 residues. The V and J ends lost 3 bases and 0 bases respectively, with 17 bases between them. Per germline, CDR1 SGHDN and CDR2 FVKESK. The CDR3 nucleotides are TGTGCCAGCAGCCACACCGCAGGGAGAGGGGTGAACACTGAAGCTTTCTTT. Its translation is CASSHTAGRGVNTEAFF. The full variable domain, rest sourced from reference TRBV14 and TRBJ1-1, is EAGVTQFPSHSVIEKGQTVTLRCDPISGHDNLYWYRRVMGKEIKFLLHFVKESKQDESGMPNNRFLAERTGGTYSTLKVQPAELEDSGVYFCASSHTAGRGVNTEAFFGQGTRLTVV.

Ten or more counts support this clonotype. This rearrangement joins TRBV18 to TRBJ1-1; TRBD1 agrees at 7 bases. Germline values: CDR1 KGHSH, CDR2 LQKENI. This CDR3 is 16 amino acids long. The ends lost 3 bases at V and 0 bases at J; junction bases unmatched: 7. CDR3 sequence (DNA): TGTGCCAGCTCACCCCCGGGACAGCCTCTGAACACTGAAGCTTTCTTT. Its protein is CASSPPGQPLNTEAFF.

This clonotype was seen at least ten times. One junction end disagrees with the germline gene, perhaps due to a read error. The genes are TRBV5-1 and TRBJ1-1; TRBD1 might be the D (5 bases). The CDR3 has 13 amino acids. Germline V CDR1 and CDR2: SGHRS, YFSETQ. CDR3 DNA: TGTGCCAGCAGCTTCGACAGGAACACTGAAGCTTTCTTT. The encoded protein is CASSFDRNTEAFF.

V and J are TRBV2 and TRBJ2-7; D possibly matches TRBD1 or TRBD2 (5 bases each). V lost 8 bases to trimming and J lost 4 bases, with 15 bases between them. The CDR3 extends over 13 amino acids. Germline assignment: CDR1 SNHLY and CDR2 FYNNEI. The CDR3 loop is CASPGPGEYEQYF. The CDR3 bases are TGTGCCAGCCCGGGACCAGGCGAGTACGAGCAGTACTTC.

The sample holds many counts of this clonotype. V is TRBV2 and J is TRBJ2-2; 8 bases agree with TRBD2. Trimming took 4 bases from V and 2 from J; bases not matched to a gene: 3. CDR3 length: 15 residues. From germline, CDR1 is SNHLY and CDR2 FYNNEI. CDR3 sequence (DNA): TGTGCCAGCAGTGCGGGGGGGCGAAACACCGGGGAGCTGTTTTTT. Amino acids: CASSAGGRNTGELFF.

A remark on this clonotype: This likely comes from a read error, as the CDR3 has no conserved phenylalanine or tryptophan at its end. CDR3 protein: CASSLVGVQETQYL. DNA for the CDR3: TGTGCCAGCAGTTTGGTCGGGGTCCAAGAGACCCAGTACCTT. The J gene is TRBJ2-5, the V gene TRBV12-3 or TRBV12-4, with TRBD2 as a possible D gene (5 bases). The V and J ends lost 3 bases and 1 base respectively, with 9 bases between them. The CDR3 is 14 residues long.

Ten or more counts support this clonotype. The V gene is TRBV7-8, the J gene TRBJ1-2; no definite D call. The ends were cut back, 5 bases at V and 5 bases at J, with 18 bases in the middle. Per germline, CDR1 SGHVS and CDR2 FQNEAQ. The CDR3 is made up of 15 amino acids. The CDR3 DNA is TGTGCCAGCAGCCCCACCCCGGGGATGGGATATGGCTACACCTTC. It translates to CASSPTPGMGYGYTF.

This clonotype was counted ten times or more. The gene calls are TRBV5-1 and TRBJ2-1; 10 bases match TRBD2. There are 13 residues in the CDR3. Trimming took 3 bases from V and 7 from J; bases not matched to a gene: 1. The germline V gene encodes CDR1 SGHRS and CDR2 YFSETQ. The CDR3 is CASSSGLANEQFF. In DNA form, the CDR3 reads TGCGCCAGCAGCTCGGGACTAGCGAATGAGCAGTTCTTC.

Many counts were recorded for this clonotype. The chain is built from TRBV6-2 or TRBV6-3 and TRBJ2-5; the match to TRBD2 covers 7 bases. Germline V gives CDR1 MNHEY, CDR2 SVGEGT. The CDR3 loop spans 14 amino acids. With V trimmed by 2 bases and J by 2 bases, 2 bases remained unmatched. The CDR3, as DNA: TGTGCCAGCAGTTACGAGCGGGATCAAGAGACCCAGTACTTC. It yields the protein CASSYERDQETQYF.

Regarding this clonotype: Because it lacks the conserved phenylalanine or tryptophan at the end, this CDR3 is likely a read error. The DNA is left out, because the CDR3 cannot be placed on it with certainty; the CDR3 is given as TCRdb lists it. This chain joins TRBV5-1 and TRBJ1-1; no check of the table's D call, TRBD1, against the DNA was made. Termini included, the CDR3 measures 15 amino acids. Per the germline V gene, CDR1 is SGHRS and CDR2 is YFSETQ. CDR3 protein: CASGWTGGMNTEASI.

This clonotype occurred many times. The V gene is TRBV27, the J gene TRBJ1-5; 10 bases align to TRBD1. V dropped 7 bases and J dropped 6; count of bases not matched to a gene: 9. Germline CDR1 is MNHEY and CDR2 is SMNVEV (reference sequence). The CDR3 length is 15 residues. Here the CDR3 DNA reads TGTGCCAGCACCGTGACAGGGGGCATGGGTCAGCCCCAGCATTTT. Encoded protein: CASTVTGGMGQPQHF.

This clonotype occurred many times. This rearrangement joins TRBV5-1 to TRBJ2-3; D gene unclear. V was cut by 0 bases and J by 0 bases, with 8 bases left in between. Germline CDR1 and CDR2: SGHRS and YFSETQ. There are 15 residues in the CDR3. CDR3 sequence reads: CASSLERFSTDTQYF. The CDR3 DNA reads TGCGCCAGCAGCTTGGAACGGTTTAGCACAGATACGCAGTATTTT.

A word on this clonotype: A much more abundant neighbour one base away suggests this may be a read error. The CDR3 bases are TGTGCCTGCAGCCGACAGGGATTGGATGAAGCTTTCTTT. Protein sequence: CACSRQGLDEAFF. The rearrangement joins TRBV6-5 to TRBJ1-1; 7 bases fit TRBD1. CDR1 and CDR2 (germline): MNHEY, SVGAGI. The CDR3 extends over 13 amino acids.

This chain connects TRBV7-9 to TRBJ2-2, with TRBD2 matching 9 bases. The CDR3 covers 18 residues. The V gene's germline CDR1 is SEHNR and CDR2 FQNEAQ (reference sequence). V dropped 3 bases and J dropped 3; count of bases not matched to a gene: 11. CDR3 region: CASSFSPGLADDTGELFF. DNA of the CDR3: TGTGCCAGCAGCTTTTCACCGGGACTAGCAGACGACACCGGGGAGCTGTTTTTT.

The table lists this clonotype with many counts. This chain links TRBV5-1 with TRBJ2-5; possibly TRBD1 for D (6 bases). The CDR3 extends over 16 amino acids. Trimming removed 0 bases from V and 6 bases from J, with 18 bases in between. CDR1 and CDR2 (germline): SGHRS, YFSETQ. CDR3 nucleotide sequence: TGCGCCAGCAGCTTGGCGGCTGACTTGACAGGCAAGACCCAGTACTTC. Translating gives CASSLAADLTGKTQYF.

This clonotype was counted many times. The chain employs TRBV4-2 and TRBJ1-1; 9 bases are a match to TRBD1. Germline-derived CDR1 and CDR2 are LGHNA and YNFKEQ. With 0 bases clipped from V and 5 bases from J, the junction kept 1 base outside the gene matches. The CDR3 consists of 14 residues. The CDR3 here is CASSQEDRGTEAFF. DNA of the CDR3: TGTGCCAGCAGCCAAGAAGACAGGGGGACTGAAGCTTTCTTT.

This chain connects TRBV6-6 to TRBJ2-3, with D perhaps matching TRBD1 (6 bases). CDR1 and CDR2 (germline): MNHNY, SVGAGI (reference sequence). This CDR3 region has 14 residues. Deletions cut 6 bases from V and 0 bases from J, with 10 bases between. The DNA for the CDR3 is TGTGCCAGCAGGCTACAGGGTAGCACAGATACGCAGTATTTT. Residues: CASRLQGSTDTQYF.

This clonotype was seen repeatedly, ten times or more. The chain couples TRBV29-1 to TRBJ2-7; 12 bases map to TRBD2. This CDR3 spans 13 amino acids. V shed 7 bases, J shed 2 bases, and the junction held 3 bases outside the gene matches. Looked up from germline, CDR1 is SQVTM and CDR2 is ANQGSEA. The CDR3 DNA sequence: TGCAGCGGAAGACTAGCGGGGGCCTACGAGCAGTACTTC. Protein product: CSGRLAGAYEQYF.

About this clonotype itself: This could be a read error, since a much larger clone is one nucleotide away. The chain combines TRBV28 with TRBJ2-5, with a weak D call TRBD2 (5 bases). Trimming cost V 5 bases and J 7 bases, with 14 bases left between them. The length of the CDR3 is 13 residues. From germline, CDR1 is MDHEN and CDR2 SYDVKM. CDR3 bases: TGTGCCAGCAGTCCTCGGGATCTAGTGACCCAGTACTTC. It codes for CASSPRDLVTQYF.

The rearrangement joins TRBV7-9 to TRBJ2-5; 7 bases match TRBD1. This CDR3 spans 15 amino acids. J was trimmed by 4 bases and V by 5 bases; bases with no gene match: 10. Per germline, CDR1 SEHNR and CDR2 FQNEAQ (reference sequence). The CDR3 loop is CASSRFRDRAETQYF. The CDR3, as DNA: TGTGCCAGCAGCCGATTTCGAGACAGGGCAGAGACCCAGTACTTC.

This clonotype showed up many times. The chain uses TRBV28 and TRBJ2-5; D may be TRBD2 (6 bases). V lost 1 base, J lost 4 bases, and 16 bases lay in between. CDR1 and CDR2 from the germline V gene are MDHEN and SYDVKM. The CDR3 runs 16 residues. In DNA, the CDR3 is TGTGCCAGCAGTTTATTACAAGCGGGTGGCGGAGAGACCCAGTACTTC. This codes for CASSLLQAGGGETQYF.

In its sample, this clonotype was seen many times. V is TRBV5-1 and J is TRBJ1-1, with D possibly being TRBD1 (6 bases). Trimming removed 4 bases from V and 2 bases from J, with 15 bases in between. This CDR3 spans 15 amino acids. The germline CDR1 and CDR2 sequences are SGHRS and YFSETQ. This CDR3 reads CASSVTGLANTEAFF. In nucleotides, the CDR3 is TGCGCCAGCAGCGTTACAGGGTTAGCTAACACTGAAGCTTTCTTT.

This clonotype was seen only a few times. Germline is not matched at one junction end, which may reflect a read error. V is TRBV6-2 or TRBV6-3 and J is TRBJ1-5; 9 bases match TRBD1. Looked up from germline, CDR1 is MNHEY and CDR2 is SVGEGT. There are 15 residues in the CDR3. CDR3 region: CASTVGGTGSQPRHF. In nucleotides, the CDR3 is TGTGCCAGCACCGTAGGGGGGACAGGGTCTCAGCCCCGGCATTTT.

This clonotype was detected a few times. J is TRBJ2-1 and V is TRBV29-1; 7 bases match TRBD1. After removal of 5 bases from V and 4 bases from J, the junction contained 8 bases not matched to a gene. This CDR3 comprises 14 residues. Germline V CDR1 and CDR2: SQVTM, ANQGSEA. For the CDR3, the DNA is TGCAGCGTTCTGTGGGACAGAGATTACAATGAGCAGTTCTTC. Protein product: CSVLWDRDYNEQFF.

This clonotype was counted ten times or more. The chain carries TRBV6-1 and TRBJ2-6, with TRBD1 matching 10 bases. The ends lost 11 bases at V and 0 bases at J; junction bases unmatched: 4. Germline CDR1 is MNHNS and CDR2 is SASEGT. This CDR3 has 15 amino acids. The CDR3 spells CAGGQGFSGANVLTF. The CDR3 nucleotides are TGTGCCGGGGGACAGGGGTTCTCTGGGGCCAACGTCCTGACTTTC.

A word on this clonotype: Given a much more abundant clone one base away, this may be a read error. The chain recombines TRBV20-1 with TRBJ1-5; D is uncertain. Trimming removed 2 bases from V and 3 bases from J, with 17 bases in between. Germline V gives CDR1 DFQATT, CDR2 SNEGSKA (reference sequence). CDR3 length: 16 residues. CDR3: CSARRPAVLNNQPQHF. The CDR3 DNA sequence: TGCAGTGCTAGAAGACCGGCAGTATTGAACAATCAGCCCCAGCATTTT.

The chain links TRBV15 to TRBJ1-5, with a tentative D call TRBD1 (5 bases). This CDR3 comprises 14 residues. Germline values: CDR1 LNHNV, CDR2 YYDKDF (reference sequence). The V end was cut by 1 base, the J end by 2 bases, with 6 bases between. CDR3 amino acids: CATSRGGGNQPQHF. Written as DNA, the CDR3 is TGTGCCACCAGCAGAGGAGGGGGCAATCAGCCCCAGCATTTT. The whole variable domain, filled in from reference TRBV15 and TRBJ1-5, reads DAMVIQNPRYQVTQFGKPVTLSCSQTLNHNVMYWYQQKSSQAPKLLFHYYDKDFNNEADTPDNFQSRRPNTSFCFLDIRSPGLGDTAMYLCATSRGGGNQPQHFGDGTRLSIL.

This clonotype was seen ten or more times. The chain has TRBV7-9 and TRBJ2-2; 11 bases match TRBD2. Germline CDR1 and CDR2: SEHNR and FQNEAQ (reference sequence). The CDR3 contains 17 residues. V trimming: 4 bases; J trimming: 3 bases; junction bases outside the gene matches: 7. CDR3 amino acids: CASSSGTSGWDTGELFF. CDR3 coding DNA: TGTGCCAGCAGCTCCGGGACTAGCGGATGGGACACCGGGGAGCTGTTTTTT.

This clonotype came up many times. The CDR3 loop reads CASSLTSPDTQYF. CDR3 sequence (DNA): TGTGCCAGCAGCTTAACGAGCCCAGATACGCAGTATTTT. The V and J genes are TRBV7-3 and TRBJ2-3; the D is unclear. CDR1 and CDR2 (germline): SGHTA, FQGTGA. This CDR3 contains 13 residues. Trimming pared 0 bases from V and 4 bases from J, leaving 5 bases between.